The next 14 T cell receptor beta chains were all read from a single sample in a study of blood T cell repertoires in COVID-19. Assay: immunoSEQ multiplex PCR; the TCRdb copy retains only in-frame clones and omits some. This sample has roughly 250,000 clones; about 88% occur once, and the top ten carry approximately 2%. Sequenced material: peripheral blood. These receptors originate from a woman between 40 and 50 years old who had recovered from COVID-19.

The rearrangement uses TRBV7-6 and TRBJ2-7; 8 nucleotides agree with TRBD2. The germline CDR1 and CDR2 sequences are SGHVS and FNYEAQ. The length of the CDR3 is 13 residues. V was pared by 5 bases and J by 7 bases, with 7 bases of the junction left unmatched. The CDR3, as DNA: TGTGCCAGCAGCACCTCCCGGGGGGGGGAGCAGTACTTC. Translating it yields CASSTSRGGEQYF.

The CDR3 is CASGHLSYNSPLHF. The CDR3 DNA reads as TGTGCCAGTGGACATTTATCCTATAATTCACCCCTCCACTTT. V usage is TRBV6-5 and J usage is TRBJ1-6; possibly TRBD1 for D (5 bases). This CDR3 spans 14 amino acids. V was shortened by 9 bases and J by 1 base, with 10 bases between the two germline ends. Germline loops: CDR1 MNHEY, CDR2 SVGAGI.

The chain joins TRBV19 to TRBJ2-1; D is ambiguous. V lost 2 bases and J 0 bases, leaving 8 bases between the germline ends. CDR1 and CDR2 (germline): LNHDA, SQIVND (reference sequence). The CDR3 consists of 15 residues. For the CDR3, the DNA is TGTGCCAGTAGTATAATCGGGTACTCCTACAATGAGCAGTTCTTC. Its protein is CASSIIGYSYNEQFF.

In regard to this clone: Other DNA variants within this sample encode the same CDR3. This chain links TRBV19 with TRBJ2-1, with 7 bases identical to TRBD2. The CDR3 totals 14 residues. The germline CDR1 and CDR2 sequences are LNHDA and SQIVND (reference sequence). The trim removed 3 bases at V and 6 bases at J, leaving 5 bases unmatched. CDR3 nucleotide sequence: TGTGCCAGTAGTATTGGCCCGGGGGGCAATGAGCAGTTCTTC. As protein: CASSIGPGGNEQFF.

The genes are TRBV29-1 and TRBJ1-3, with a possible D match to TRBD1 (6 bases). The CDR3 runs to 15 residues. The germline V gene has CDR1 SQVTM and CDR2 ANQGSEA. V shed 4 bases and J shed 0 bases, with 13 bases lying between them. CDR3 bases: TGCAGCGTTGGTTGGACAGCTAGCTCTGGAAACACCATATATTTT. Its protein product is CSVGWTASSGNTIYF.

V gene TRBV28 combines with J gene TRBJ2-7, with a weak D call TRBD2 (5 bases). This CDR3 spans 14 amino acids. From germline, CDR1 is MDHEN and CDR2 SYDVKM. Trimming removed 5 bases at V and 3 bases at J, with 14 bases between. CDR3 loop: CASSTTYGDYEQYF. In DNA form, the CDR3 reads TGTGCCAGCAGTACTACCTACGGGGACTACGAGCAGTACTTC. The full variable domain, its missing parts supplied by reference TRBV28 and TRBJ2-7, is DVKVTQSSRYLVKRTGEKVFLECVQDMDHENMFWYRQDPGLGLRLIYFSYDVKMKEKGDIPEGYSVSREKKERFSLILESASTNQTSMYLCASSTTYGDYEQYFGPGTRLTVT.

The chain carries TRBV11-3 and TRBJ2-7; 7 positions match TRBD1. V shed 1 base and J 1 base; nucleotides not matched to a gene: 4. Per the germline V gene, CDR1 is SGHNT and CDR2 is YENEEA. This CDR3 contains 15 residues. The CDR3 DNA reads as TGTGCCAGCAGCTTAGGAACAGGGGCTTCCTACGAGCAGTACTTC. Amino acids: CASSLGTGASYEQYF.

The V gene is TRBV28, the J gene TRBJ1-1; perhaps TRBD1 as D (6 bases). CDR3 length equals 17 residues. Trimming removed 3 bases at V and 9 bases at J, with 26 bases between. CDR1 and CDR2 (germline): MDHEN, SYDVKM. CDR3: CASSFPLDRSEPMKAFF. DNA of the CDR3: TGTGCCAGCAGTTTTCCCCTTGACAGGTCTGAACCCATGAAAGCTTTCTTT.

The V gene is TRBV27, the J gene TRBJ1-6; 8 nucleotides match TRBD1. The germline V gene encodes CDR1 MNHEY and CDR2 SMNVEV (reference sequence). The CDR3 runs 16 residues. J gave up 3 bases and V 5 bases, and 6 bases lay outside the gene matches. CDR3 protein: CASSLQGASYNSPLHF. CDR3 coding DNA: TGTGCCAGCAGTCTCCAGGGGGCCAGCTATAATTCACCCCTCCACTTT.

This clone has just a few counts. This chain joins TRBV7-2 and TRBJ2-7; 9 bases fit TRBD2. This CDR3 comprises 15 residues. With 8 bases clipped from V and 3 bases from J, the junction kept 11 bases outside the gene matches. CDR1 and CDR2 from the germline V gene are SGHTA and FQGNSA. The CDR3 loop reads CASLHRAGGDYEQYF. CDR3 sequence (DNA): TGTGCCAGCCTCCATAGGGCGGGAGGGGACTACGAGCAGTACTTC.

As to this clone: Other DNA sequences of this sample code for an identical CDR3. The chain combines TRBV7-2 with TRBJ1-2; 10 bases are a match to TRBD1. This CDR3 has 14 residues. Germline CDR1 is SGHTA and CDR2 is FQGNSA. J was trimmed by 8 bases and V by 1 base; bases with no gene match: 4. CDR3 bases: TGTGCCAGCAGCTTAGTCGGACAGGGGGGAGGCTACACCTTC. The encoded protein is CASSLVGQGGGYTF.

V is TRBV27 and J is TRBJ2-1; 8 nucleotides align to TRBD1. V was clipped by 5 bases and J by 1 base; unmatched bases: 4. CDR1 and CDR2 from the germline V gene are MNHEY and SMNVEV (reference sequence). The CDR3 sequence is 15 residues long. CDR3 in DNA: TGTGCCAGCAGTCTCACAGGGGGATCCTACAATGAGCAGTTCTTC. Translated: CASSLTGGSYNEQFF.

The chain links TRBV9 to TRBJ2-7, with D possibly being TRBD1 (6 bases). The CDR3 consists of 15 residues. V was shortened by 4 bases and J by 0 bases, with 14 bases between the two germline ends. CDR1 and CDR2 from the germline V gene are SGDLS and YYNGEE. CDR3 protein: CASSPGQGYSYEQYF. For the CDR3, the DNA is TGTGCCAGCAGCCCGGGGCAGGGGTACTCCTACGAGCAGTACTTC.

This chain joins TRBV6-2 or TRBV6-3 and TRBJ2-7; 8 nucleotides agree with TRBD1. The trim removed 0 bases at V and 4 bases at J, leaving 5 bases unmatched. The CDR3 sequence is 15 residues long. Germline V gene lookup returns CDR1 MNHEY and CDR2 SVGEGT. The CDR3 nucleotides are TGTGCCAGCAGTTACTCCCGGACAGGGAGGTACGAGCAGTACTTC. The encoded protein is CASSYSRTGRYEQYF.